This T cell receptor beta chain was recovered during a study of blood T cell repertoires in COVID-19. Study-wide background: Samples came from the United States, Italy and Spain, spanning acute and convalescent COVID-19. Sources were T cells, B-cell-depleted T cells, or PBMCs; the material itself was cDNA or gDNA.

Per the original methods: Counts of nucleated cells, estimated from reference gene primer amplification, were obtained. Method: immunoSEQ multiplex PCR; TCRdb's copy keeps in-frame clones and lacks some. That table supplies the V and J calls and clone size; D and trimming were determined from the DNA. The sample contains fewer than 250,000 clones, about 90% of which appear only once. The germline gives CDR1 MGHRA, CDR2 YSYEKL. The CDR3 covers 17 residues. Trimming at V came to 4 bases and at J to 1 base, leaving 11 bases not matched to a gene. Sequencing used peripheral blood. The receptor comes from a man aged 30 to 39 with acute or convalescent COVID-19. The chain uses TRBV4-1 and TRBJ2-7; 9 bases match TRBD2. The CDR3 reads CASSRRGRLADSYEQYF. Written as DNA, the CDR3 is TGCGCCAGCAGCCGCAGAGGGCGACTAGCGGATTCCTACGAGCAGTACTTC.